The present T cell receptor beta chain was sequenced within a study of T cells after yellow fever vaccination. Looking at the study overall: Fractions with few cells were prepared using SMART-Seq v4 Ultra Low Input.

This clonotype was seen a few times. The antigen is undetermined. General study points: Reappearing after the booster were most of the clones from primary vaccination (roughly 96% CD4, approximately 86% CD8).

The CDR3 runs 16 residues. Germline CDR1 and CDR2: SGHKS and YYEKEE (reference sequence). V was shortened by 1 base and J by 0 bases, with 11 bases between the two germline ends. TCRdb called the 5' RACE reads again in MiXCR, with one record for every CDR3 protein. Among some 340,000 distinct CDR3 sequences listed, roughly 4.3% were seen once. The sequence was obtained from a man aged 18 to 29 who received the YFV17D yellow fever vaccine. This chain uses TRBV5-5 with TRBJ1-5, with D unresolved. Source: PBMCs, taken 5 days after the yellow fever booster vaccination. The CDR3 loop is CASSLRPGNSNQPQHF. CDR3 sequence (DNA): TGTGCCAGCAGCTTGCGGCCGGGGAATAGCAATCAGCCCCAGCATTTT. Full variable domain (outside the CDR3, taken from reference TRBV5-5 and TRBJ1-5): DAGVTQSPTHLIKTRGQQVTLRCSPISGHKSVSWYQQVLGQGPQFIFQYYEKEERGRGNFPDRFSARQFPNYSSELNVNALLLGDSALYLCASSLRPGNSNQPQHFGDGTRLSIL.